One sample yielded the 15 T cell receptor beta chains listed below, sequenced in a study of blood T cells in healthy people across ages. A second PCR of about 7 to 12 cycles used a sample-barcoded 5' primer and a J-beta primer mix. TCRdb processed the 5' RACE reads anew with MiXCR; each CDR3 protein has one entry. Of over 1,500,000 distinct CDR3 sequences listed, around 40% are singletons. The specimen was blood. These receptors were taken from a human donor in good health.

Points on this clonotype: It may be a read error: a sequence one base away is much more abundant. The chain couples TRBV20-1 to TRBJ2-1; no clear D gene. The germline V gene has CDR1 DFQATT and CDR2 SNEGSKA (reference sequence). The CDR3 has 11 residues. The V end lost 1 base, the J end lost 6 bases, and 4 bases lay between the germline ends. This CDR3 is CSARARNEQFF. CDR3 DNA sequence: TGCAGTGCTAGAGCCCGCAATGAGCAGTTCTTC.

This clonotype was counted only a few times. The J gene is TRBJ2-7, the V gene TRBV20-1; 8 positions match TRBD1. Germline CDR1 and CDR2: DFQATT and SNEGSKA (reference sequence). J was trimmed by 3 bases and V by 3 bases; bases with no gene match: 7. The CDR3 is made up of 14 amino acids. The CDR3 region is CSASPQGAIYEQYF. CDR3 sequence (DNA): TGCAGTGCTAGTCCCCAGGGGGCAATCTACGAGCAGTACTTC.

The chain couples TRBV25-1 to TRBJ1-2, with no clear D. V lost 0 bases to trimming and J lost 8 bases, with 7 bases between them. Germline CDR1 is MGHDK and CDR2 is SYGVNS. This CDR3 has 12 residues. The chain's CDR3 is CASSEYPSGYTF. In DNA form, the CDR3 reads TGTGCCAGCAGTGAATACCCGTCCGGCTACACCTTC.

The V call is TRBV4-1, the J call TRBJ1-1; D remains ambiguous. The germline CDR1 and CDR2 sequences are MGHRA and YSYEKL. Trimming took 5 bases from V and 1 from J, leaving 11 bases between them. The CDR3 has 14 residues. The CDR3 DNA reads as TGCGCCAGCAGCTTCTTAGACTGGAACACTGAAGCTTTCTTT. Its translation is CASSFLDWNTEAFF.

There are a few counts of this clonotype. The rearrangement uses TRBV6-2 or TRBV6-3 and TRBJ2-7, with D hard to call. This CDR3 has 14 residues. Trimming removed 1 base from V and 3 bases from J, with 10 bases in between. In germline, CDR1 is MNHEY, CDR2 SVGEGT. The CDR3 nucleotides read TGTGCCAGCAGTTACTATCGGCGAGACTACGAGCAGTACTTC. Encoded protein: CASSYYRRDYEQYF.

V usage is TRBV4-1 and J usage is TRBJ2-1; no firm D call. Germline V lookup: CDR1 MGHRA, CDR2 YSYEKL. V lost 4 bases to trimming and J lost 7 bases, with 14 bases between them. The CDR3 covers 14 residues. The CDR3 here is CASSRTNSPNEQFF. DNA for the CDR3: TGCGCCAGCAGCCGGACCAACAGCCCTAATGAGCAGTTCTTC.

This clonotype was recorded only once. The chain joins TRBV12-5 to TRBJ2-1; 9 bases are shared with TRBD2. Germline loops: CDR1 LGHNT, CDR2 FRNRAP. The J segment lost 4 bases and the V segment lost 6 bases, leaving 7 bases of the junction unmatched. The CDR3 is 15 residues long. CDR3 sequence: CASGTVAGEYNEQFF. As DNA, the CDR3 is TGTGCTAGTGGGACCGTAGCGGGGGAGTACAATGAGCAGTTCTTC.

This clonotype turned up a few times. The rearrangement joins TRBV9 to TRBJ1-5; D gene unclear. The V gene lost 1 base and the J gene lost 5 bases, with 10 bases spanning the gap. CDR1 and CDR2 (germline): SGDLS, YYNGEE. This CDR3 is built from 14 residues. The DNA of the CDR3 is TGTGCCAGCAGCGTAAACCCCGTGGATCAGCCCCAGCATTTT. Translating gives CASSVNPVDQPQHF.

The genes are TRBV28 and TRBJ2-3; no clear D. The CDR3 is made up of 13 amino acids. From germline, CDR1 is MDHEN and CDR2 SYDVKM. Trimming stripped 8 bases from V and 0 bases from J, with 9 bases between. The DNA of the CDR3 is TGTGCCAGCGTGCGTCAGAGCACAGATACGCAGTATTTT. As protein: CASVRQSTDTQYF.

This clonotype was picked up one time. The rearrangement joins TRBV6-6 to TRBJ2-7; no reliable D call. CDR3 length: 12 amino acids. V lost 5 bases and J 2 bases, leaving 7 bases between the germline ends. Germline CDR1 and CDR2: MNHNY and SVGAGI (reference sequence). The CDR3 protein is CASSRVTYEQYF. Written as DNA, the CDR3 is TGTGCCAGCAGTAGGGTAACCTACGAGCAGTACTTC.

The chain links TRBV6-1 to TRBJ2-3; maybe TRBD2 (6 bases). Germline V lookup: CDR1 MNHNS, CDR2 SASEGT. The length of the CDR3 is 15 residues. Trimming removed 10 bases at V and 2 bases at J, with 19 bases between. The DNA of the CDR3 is TGTGCCACCCGTCTGATCGGCGGGGACACAGATACGCAGTATTTT. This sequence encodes CATRLIGGDTDTQYF.

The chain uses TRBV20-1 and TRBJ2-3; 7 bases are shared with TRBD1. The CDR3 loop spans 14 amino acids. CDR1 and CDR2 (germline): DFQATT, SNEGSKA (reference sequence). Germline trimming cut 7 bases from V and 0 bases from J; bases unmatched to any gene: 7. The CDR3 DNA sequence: TGCAGTGTATGGGACAGCTCTAGCACAGATACGCAGTATTTT. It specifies CSVWDSSSTDTQYF.

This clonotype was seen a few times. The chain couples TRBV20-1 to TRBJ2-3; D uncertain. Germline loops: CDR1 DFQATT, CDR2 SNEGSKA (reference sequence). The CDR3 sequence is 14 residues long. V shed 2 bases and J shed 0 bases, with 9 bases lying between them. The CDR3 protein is CSARSPLSTDTQYF. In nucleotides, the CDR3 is TGCAGTGCTAGATCCCCGTTGAGCACAGATACGCAGTATTTT.

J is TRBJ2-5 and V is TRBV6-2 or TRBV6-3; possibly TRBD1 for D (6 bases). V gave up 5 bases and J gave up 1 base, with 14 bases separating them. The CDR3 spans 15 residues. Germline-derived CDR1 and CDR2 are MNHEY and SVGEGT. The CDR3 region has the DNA TGTGCCAGCAGTCCACGGACAGCCACCCAAGAGACCCAGTACTTC. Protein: CASSPRTATQETQYF.

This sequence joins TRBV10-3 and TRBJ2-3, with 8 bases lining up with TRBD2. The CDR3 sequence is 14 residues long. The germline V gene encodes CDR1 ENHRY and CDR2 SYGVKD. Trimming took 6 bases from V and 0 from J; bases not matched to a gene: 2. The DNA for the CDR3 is TGTGCCATCAGGGAGCGGGGGAGCACAGATACGCAGTATTTT. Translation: CAIRERGSTDTQYF.